This T cell receptor beta chain was identified in a study of blood T cell repertoires in COVID-19. In the study's own analysis: Reference gene primer amplification gave estimated nucleated cell counts. Assay used: immunoSEQ multiplex PCR; TCRdb lists only in-frame clones, some missing. The V and J calls and clone size were taken over from that table, and D and trimming were inferred from the DNA. The sample consists of around 200,000 clones, around 86% of them appearing once. Trimming left V 4 bases short and J 0 bases short, with 13 bases between. This CDR3 region has 16 residues. Germline CDR1 is SGDLS and CDR2 is YYNGEE. This clone was recorded a few times.

V gene TRBV9 combines with J gene TRBJ1-4; D not certain. The sequenced material came from peripheral blood. This clonotype was sampled from a human donor in a cohort sampled during active COVID-19. The CDR3 DNA sequence: TGTGCCAGCAGCCCCCCAAACAGTGCAACTAATGAAAAACTGTTTTTT. It yields the protein CASSPPNSATNEKLFF.